The 31 T cell receptor beta chains presented below share a single source sample, sequenced in a study of blood T cell repertoires in COVID-19. Assay: immunoSEQ multiplex PCR; the TCRdb copy retains only in-frame clones and omits some. The profile shows 52,000 or so clones, approximately 85% of them singletons. Material for sequencing was peripheral blood. These receptors came from a human donor in a cohort sampled during active COVID-19.

This clone turned up a few times. V gene TRBV5-1 combines with J gene TRBJ2-7, with D possibly matching TRBD2 (5 bases). V was shortened by 4 bases and J by 3 bases, with 14 bases between the two germline ends. The CDR3 loop spans 14 amino acids. Germline V gives CDR1 SGHRS, CDR2 YFSETQ. The CDR3 sequence is CASSQDGNGYEQYF. CDR3 nucleotide sequence: TGCGCCAGCAGCCAGGACGGGAACGGCTACGAGCAGTACTTC.

The rearrangement uses TRBV19 and TRBJ2-2; possible D gene TRBD1, 6 bases. Trimming cost V 5 bases and J 5 bases, with 12 bases left between them. CDR1 LNHDA and CDR2 SQIVND come from the germline V gene (reference sequence). This CDR3 region has 14 residues. Here the CDR3 reads CASSPGAGTGELFF. The CDR3 DNA reads TGTGCCAGTAGTCCAGGGGCTGGGACCGGGGAGCTGTTTTTT.

The chain recombines TRBV28 with TRBJ2-1; 8 bases match TRBD2. From germline, CDR1 is MDHEN and CDR2 SYDVKM. This CDR3 contains 14 residues. With 3 bases clipped from V and 5 bases from J, the junction kept 3 bases outside the gene matches. The CDR3, as DNA: TGTGCCAGCAGTTTTGGCGGGAGGAACAATGAGCAGTTCTTC. This sequence encodes CASSFGGRNNEQFF. The full variable domain, completed using reference TRBV28 and TRBJ2-1, is DVKVTQSSRYLVKRTGEKVFLECVQDMDHENMFWYRQDPGLGLRLIYFSYDVKMKEKGDIPEGYSVSREKKERFSLILESASTNQTSMYLCASSFGGRNNEQFFGPGTRLTVL.

This rearrangement joins TRBV6-6 to TRBJ2-7; 10 bases fit TRBD1. The CDR3 runs 13 residues. Germline loops: CDR1 MNHNY, CDR2 SVGAGI (reference sequence). J gave up 2 bases and V 11 bases, and 6 bases lay outside the gene matches. CDR3 nucleotides: TGTGCCTGCCAGACAGGGGGCACCTACGAGCAGTACTTC. This encodes CACQTGGTYEQYF.

The gene calls are TRBV10-3 and TRBJ2-4; 8 bases map to TRBD2. Losses at the gene ends were 3 bases for V and 1 base for J; bases not matched to a gene: 2. The CDR3 has 15 residues. In germline, CDR1 is ENHRY, CDR2 SYGVKD. The CDR3 DNA is TGTGCCATCAGTGAAGGCGGGAGGGCCAAAAACATTCAGTACTTC. This translates into CAISEGGRAKNIQYF.

Relative to its sample, this clone is medium-sized. The chain combines TRBV5-1 with TRBJ1-6, with D possibly being TRBD1 (5 bases). Germline V gives CDR1 SGHRS, CDR2 YFSETQ. V gave up 1 base and J gave up 8 bases, with 31 bases separating them. There are 21 residues in the CDR3. The CDR3 DNA reads as TGCGCCAGCAGCTTGTTCGCTTATGGAGGCCTCCGGGGGATATATGATTCACCCCTCCACTTT. Its translation: CASSLFAYGGLRGIYDSPLHF.

This clone came up once. DNA for the CDR3: TGTGCCAGCAGCCTAAGACTAGCGGCGAACACCGGGGAGCTGTTTTTT. Encoded protein: CASSLRLAANTGELFF. The rearrangement links TRBV7-8 to TRBJ2-2, with TRBD2 matching 9 bases. Germline V gives CDR1 SGHVS, CDR2 FQNEAQ. The CDR3 has 16 amino acids. V shed 5 bases, J shed 0 bases, and the junction held 4 bases outside the gene matches.

V and J are TRBV9 and TRBJ2-2; D perhaps matches TRBD2 (6 bases). Trimming left V 0 bases short and J 3 bases short, with 18 bases between. CDR3 size: 18 residues. CDR1 and CDR2 from the germline V gene are SGDLS and YYNGEE. The CDR3 loop reads CASSVARRARTHTGELFF. The CDR3 DNA follows: TGTGCCAGCAGCGTAGCAAGGAGGGCCCGGACCCACACCGGGGAGCTGTTTTTT. Variable domain in full (rest from reference TRBV9 and TRBJ2-2): DSGVTQTPKHLITATGQRVTLRCSPRSGDLSVYWYQQSLDQGLQFLIQYYNGEERAKGNILERFSAQQFPDLHSELNLSSLELGDSALYFCASSVARRARTHTGELFFGEGSRLTVL.

The chain carries TRBV7-8 and TRBJ1-5, with a possible D match to TRBD1 (5 bases). V was pared by 1 base and J by 0 bases, with 10 bases between. Looked up from germline, CDR1 is SGHVS and CDR2 is FQNEAQ. This CDR3 contains 16 residues. The CDR3 DNA sequence: TGTGCCAGCAGCTTAGAGGGGACTTATAGCAATCAGCCCCAGCATTTT. Its translation: CASSLEGTYSNQPQHF.

The chain couples TRBV15 to TRBJ2-3, with 7 bases fitting TRBD2. This CDR3 contains 17 residues. The ends lost 1 base at V and 1 base at J; junction bases unmatched: 8. Germline CDR1 LNHNV, CDR2 YYDKDF (reference sequence). The CDR3 protein is CATSRASGGGGTDTQYF. CDR3 sequence (DNA): TGTGCCACCAGCAGAGCTTCTGGGGGGGGTGGCACAGATACGCAGTATTTT.

This clone was counted once. This CDR3 reads CASSQESRNPLYGYTF. The CDR3, as DNA: TGTGCCAGCAGCCAGGAATCCAGGAATCCTCTCTATGGCTACACCTTC. This chain joins TRBV4-2 and TRBJ1-2; no firm D call. The V gene lost 3 bases and the J gene lost 4 bases, with 18 bases spanning the gap. This CDR3 has 16 residues. From germline, CDR1 is LGHNA and CDR2 YNFKEQ.

The chain couples TRBV7-9 to TRBJ2-3; 9 positions match TRBD2. The CDR3 covers 16 residues. Germline CDR1 and CDR2: SEHNR and FQNEAQ (reference sequence). V shed 3 bases and J 3 bases; nucleotides not matched to a gene: 7. For the CDR3, the DNA is TGTGCCAGCAGCTTGATAGCGGGAGTAAGGACAGATACGCAGTATTTT. Protein sequence: CASSLIAGVRTDTQYF.

This clone was recorded only once. This chain connects TRBV19 to TRBJ1-3, with D unresolved. Trimming pared 3 bases from V and 0 bases from J, leaving 3 bases between. CDR1 is LNHDA, CDR2 SQIVND, per germline (reference sequence). CDR3 length: 13 residues. CDR3 nucleotide sequence: TGTGCCAGTAGTATGAGCTCTGGAAACACCATATATTTT. Amino acids: CASSMSSGNTIYF.

In this sample, this clone turned up a few times. The chain combines TRBV7-8 with TRBJ1-2, with 8 positions matching TRBD1. Germline loops: CDR1 SGHVS, CDR2 FQNEAQ. The CDR3 sequence is 13 residues long. J gave up 6 bases and V 5 bases, and 5 bases lay outside the gene matches. The chain's CDR3 is CASSARTGNGYTF. CDR3 in DNA: TGTGCCAGCAGCGCACGGACAGGGAATGGCTACACCTTC.

This clone was found a few times. The chain joins TRBV3-1 (or the pseudogene TRBV3-2) to TRBJ2-3, with 7 bases that match TRBD2. Losses at the gene ends were 5 bases for V and 2 bases for J; bases not matched to a gene: 10. The CDR3 has 16 amino acids. Germline-derived CDR1 and CDR2 are LGHDT and YNNKEL (reference sequence). The CDR3 loop is CASSEILALYTDTQYF. Here the CDR3 DNA reads TGTGCCAGCAGCGAGATACTAGCGCTTTACACAGATACGCAGTATTTT.

This chain links TRBV10-1 with TRBJ2-7, with no clear D. Trimming left V 1 base short and J 0 bases short, with 7 bases between. Germline V gene lookup returns CDR1 WNHNN and CDR2 SYGVQD (reference sequence). The CDR3 covers 14 residues. The CDR3 DNA reads as TGCGCCAGCAGTGAGTATGTCGGCTCCTACGAGCAGTACTTC. Amino acid sequence: CASSEYVGSYEQYF.

The chain has TRBV5-1 and TRBJ2-6; unclear D gene. V dropped 10 bases and J dropped 0 bases, with 14 bases sitting between them. In germline, CDR1 is SGHRS, CDR2 YFSETQ. The CDR3 is 15 residues long. In DNA, the CDR3 is TGCGCCTCCTACCCCGCCACCTCTGGGGCCAACGTCCTGACTTTC. As protein: CASYPATSGANVLTF.

V is TRBV5-1 and J is TRBJ2-1; weak D call: TRBD1 (5 bases). The CDR3 consists of 15 residues. V lost 0 bases and J lost 3, with 10 bases in between. CDR1 SGHRS and CDR2 YFSETQ come from the germline V gene. The CDR3 region has the DNA TGCGCCAGCAGCTTGGTTCCAGGGAACTACAATGAGCAGTTCTTC. This translates into CASSLVPGNYNEQFF.

The rearrangement joins TRBV28 to TRBJ1-4; D remains unclear. Trimming pared 4 bases from V and 0 bases from J, leaving 12 bases between. This CDR3 region has 16 residues. Germline CDR1 reads MDHEN; CDR2 reads SYDVKM. CDR3 bases: TGTGCCAGCAGTTCCCGCGTGAGTGCAACTAATGAAAAACTGTTTTTT. Translation gives CASSSRVSATNEKLFF.

The chain uses TRBV5-1 and TRBJ2-7; 10 positions agree with TRBD2. The junction had 7 bases not matched to a gene; V was cut back by 4 bases and J by 0 bases. The CDR3 sequence is 16 residues long. Germline loops: CDR1 SGHRS, CDR2 YFSETQ. The CDR3 loop is CASSLTSGYYSYEQYF. The CDR3 region has the DNA TGCGCCAGCAGCCTGACTAGCGGGTACTACTCCTACGAGCAGTACTTC.

This chain connects TRBV6-5 to TRBJ2-1; maybe TRBD1 (6 bases). Germline assignment: CDR1 MNHEY and CDR2 SVGAGI. The V and J ends lost 2 bases and 3 bases respectively, with 11 bases between them. There are 15 residues in the CDR3. CDR3 region: CASSYLGQNYNEQFF. In DNA form, the CDR3 reads TGTGCCAGCAGTTACCTTGGACAGAACTACAATGAGCAGTTCTTC.

V usage is TRBV24-1 and J usage is TRBJ2-1; 12 positions agree with TRBD1. The CDR3 is 15 residues long. In germline, CDR1 is KGHDR, CDR2 SFDVKD. The V segment lost 5 bases and the J segment 4 bases; nucleotides outside the gene matches: 2. CDR3 nucleotides: TGTGCCACCAGTGGGGACAGGGGGCAGTACAATGAGCAGTTCTTC. It codes for CATSGDRGQYNEQFF.

This clone came up a few times. The DNA of the CDR3 is TGTGCCAGCAGTCCCCCGGGACTAGCGGTATACAATGAGCAGTTCTTC. Translation: CASSPPGLAVYNEQFF. The chain employs TRBV28 and TRBJ2-1; TRBD2 agrees at 11 bases. The V and J ends lost 5 bases and 4 bases, in that order; junction bases with no gene match: 7. The germline CDR1 and CDR2 sequences are MDHEN and SYDVKM. This CDR3 is built from 16 residues.

The chain couples TRBV24-1 to TRBJ2-1; 8 positions match TRBD1. Germline loops: CDR1 KGHDR, CDR2 SFDVKD. The V segment lost 3 bases and the J segment 10 bases; nucleotides outside the gene matches: 10. This CDR3 has 15 residues. The CDR3 DNA sequence: TGTGCCACCAGTGATATGACCCAGGGGGCAGGGGAGCAGTTCTTC. Its protein is CATSDMTQGAGEQFF.

The V gene is TRBV4-2, the J gene TRBJ1-2, with a weak D call TRBD1 (5 bases). Trimming removed 2 bases from V and 4 bases from J, with 11 bases in between. CDR1 and CDR2 from the germline V gene are LGHNA and YNFKEQ. This CDR3 has 14 residues. The CDR3 is CASSQSGTVYGYTF. The CDR3 DNA is TGTGCCAGCAGCCAATCCGGGACTGTCTATGGCTACACCTTC.

The V call is TRBV7-9, the J call TRBJ2-7; 13 bases are a match to TRBD2. Germline V gene sequence: CDR1 SEHNR, CDR2 FQNEAQ (reference sequence). The CDR3 is 14 residues long. Trimming removed 9 bases from V and 5 bases from J; junction bases left unmatched: 7. In DNA form, the CDR3 reads TGTGCCAGTCACGGACTAGCGGGAGTCCACGAGCAGTACTTC. This sequence encodes CASHGLAGVHEQYF.

This chain links TRBV11-3 with TRBJ2-7; 8 bases align to TRBD1. Germline-derived CDR1 and CDR2 are SGHNT and YENEEA. The trim removed 5 bases at V and 2 bases at J, leaving 5 bases unmatched. The CDR3 has 14 amino acids. The CDR3 DNA reads TGTGCCAGCAGCCCACGACAGGGGCCCTACGAGCAGTACTTC. Protein: CASSPRQGPYEQYF.

The chain recombines TRBV30 with TRBJ2-2, with 13 bases lining up with TRBD2. V trimming: 3 bases; J trimming: 4 bases; junction bases outside the gene matches: 5. The CDR3 runs to 16 residues. CDR1 GTSNPN and CDR2 SVGIG come from the germline V gene (reference sequence). CDR3 nucleotide sequence: TGTGCCTGGAGGGGACTAGCGGGAACCAGCACCGGGGAGCTGTTTTTT. Protein: CAWRGLAGTSTGELFF.

The chain joins TRBV5-1 to TRBJ2-2; D is unclear. The V end lost 4 bases, the J end lost 8 bases, and 6 bases lay between the germline ends. From germline, CDR1 is SGHRS and CDR2 YFSETQ. The CDR3 is made up of 11 amino acids. CDR3 amino acids: CASSTVGELFF. For the CDR3, the DNA is TGCGCCAGCAGCACAGTTGGGGAGCTGTTTTTT.

V usage is TRBV12-3 or TRBV12-4 and J usage is TRBJ2-3; 7 bases match TRBD1. J lost 8 bases, V lost 2 bases, and 4 bases had no gene match. The CDR3 runs to 13 residues. CDR3 in amino acids: CASSLNEGATQYF. The CDR3 DNA follows: TGTGCCAGCAGTTTAAACGAGGGGGCTACGCAGTATTTT.

The chain has TRBV21-1 and TRBJ2-5; the table assigns TRBD2, which was not confirmed against the DNA. TRBV21-1 has pseudogene status. The CDR3 extends over 17 amino acids. CDR3 amino acids: CASSIETSGPQRMTQYF. The CDR3 nucleotides are TGTGCCAGCAGCATAGAGACTAGCGGGCCTCAGCGTATGACCCAGTACTTC.